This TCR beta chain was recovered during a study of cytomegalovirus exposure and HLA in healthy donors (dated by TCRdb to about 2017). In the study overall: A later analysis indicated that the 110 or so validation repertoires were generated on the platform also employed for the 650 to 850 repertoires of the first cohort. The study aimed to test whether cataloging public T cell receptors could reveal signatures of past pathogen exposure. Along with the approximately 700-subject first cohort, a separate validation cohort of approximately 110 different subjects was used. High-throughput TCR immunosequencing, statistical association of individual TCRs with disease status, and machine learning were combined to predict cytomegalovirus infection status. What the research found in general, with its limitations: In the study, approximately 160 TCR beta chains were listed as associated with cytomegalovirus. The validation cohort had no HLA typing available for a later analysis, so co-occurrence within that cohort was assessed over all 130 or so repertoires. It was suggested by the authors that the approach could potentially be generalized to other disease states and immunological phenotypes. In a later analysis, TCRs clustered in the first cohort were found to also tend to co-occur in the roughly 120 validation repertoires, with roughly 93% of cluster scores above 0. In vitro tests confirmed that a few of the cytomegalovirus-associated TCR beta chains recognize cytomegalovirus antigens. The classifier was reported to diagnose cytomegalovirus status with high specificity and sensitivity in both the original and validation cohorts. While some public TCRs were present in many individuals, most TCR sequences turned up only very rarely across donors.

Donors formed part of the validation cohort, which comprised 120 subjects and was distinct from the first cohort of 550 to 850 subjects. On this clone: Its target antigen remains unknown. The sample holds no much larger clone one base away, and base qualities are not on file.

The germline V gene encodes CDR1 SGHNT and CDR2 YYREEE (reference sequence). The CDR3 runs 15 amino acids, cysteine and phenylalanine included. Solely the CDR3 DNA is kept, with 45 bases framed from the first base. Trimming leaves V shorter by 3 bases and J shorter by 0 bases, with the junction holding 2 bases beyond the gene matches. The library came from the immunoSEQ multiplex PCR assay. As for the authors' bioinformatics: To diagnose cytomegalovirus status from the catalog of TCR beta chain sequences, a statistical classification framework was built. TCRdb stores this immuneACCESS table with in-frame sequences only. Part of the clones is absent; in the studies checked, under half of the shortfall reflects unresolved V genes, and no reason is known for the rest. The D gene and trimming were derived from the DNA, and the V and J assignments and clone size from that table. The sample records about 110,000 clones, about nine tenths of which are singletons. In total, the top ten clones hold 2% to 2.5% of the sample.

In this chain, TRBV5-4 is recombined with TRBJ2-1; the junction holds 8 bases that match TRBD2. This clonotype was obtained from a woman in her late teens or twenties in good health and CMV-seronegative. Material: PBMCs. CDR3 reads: CASSSSGGSYNEQFF. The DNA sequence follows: TGTGCCAGCAGCTCCAGCGGGGGCTCCTACAATGAGCAGTTCTTC.